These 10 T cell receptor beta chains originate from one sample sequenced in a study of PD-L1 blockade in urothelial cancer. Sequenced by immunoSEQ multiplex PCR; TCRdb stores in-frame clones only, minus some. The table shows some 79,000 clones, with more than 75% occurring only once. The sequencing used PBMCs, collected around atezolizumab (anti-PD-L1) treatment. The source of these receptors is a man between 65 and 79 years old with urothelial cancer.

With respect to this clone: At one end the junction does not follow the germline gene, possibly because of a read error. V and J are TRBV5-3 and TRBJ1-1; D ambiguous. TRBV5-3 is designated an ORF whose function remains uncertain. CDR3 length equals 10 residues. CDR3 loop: CASSFRGAFF. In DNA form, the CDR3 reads TGTGCCAGCAGCTTTCGGGGAGCTTTCTTT.

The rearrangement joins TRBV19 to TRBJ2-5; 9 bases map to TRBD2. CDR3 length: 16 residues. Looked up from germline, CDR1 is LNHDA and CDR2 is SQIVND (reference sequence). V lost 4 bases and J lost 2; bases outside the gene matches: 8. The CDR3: CASSTNPSGTQETQYF. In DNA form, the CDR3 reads TGTGCCAGTAGTACGAACCCTAGCGGGACACAAGAGACCCAGTACTTC.

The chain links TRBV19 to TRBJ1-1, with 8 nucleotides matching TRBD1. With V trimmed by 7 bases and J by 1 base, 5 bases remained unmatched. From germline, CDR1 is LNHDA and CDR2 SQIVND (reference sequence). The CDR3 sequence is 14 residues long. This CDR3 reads CASNLGTGNTEAFF. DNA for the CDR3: TGTGCCAGTAACTTGGGGACAGGGAACACTGAAGCTTTCTTT.

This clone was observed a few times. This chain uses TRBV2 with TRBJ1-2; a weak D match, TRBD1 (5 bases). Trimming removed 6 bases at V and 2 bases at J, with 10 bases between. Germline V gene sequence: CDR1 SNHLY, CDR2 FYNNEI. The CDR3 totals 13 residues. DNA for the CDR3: TGTGCCAGCAGCGCGGACAAGAACTATGGCTACACCTTC. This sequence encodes CASSADKNYGYTF. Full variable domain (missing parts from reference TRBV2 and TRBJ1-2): EPEVTQTPSHQVTQMGQEVILRCVPISNHLYFYWYRQILGQKVEFLVSFYNNEISEKSEIFDDQFSVERPDGSNFTLKIRSTKLEDSAMYFCASSADKNYGYTFGSGTRLTVV.

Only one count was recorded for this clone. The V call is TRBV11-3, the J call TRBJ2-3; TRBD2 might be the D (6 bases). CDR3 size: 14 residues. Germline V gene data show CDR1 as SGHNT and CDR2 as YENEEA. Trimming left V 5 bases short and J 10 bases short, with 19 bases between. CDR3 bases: TGTGCCAGCAGCAGTCTTAGAGGAGGGGCGGCGCAGTATTTT. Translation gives CASSSLRGGAAQYF.

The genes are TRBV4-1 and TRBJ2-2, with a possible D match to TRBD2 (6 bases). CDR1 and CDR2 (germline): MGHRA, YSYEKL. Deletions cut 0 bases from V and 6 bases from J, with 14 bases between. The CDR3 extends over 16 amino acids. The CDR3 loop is CASSQEQASVSGELFF. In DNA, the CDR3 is TGCGCCAGCAGCCAAGAGCAGGCTAGCGTGTCCGGGGAGCTGTTTTTT.

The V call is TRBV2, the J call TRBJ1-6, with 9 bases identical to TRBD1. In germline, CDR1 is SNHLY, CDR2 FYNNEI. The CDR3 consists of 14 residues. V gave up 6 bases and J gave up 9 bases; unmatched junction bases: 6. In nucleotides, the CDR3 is TGTGCCAGCAGATCCGGGACAGGGAGTTCACCCCTCCACTTT. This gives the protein CASRSGTGSSPLHF.

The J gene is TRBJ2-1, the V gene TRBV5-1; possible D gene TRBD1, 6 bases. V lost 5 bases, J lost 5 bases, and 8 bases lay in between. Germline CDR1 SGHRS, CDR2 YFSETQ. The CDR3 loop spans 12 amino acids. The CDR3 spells CASRQGNNEQFF. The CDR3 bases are TGCGCCAGCAGACAGGGTAACAATGAGCAGTTCTTC.

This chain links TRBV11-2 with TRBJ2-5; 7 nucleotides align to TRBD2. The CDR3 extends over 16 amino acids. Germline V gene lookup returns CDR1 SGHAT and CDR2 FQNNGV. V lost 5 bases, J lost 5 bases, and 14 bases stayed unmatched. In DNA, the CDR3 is TGTGCCAGCAGCCCCGGGCGGGAGTCAGTCGGGGAGACCCAGTACTTC. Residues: CASSPGRESVGETQYF.

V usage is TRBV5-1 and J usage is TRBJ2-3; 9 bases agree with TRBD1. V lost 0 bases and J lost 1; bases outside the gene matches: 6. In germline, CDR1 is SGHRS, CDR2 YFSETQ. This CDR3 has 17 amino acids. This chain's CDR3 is CASSLGDRDRGTDTQYF. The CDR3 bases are TGCGCCAGCAGCTTGGGAGATCGGGACAGGGGCACAGATACGCAGTATTTT.